This T cell receptor beta chain stems from a study of blood T cells in healthy people across ages. Notes on the study in general: Leaving the PBMCs unsorted stopped any conclusive comparison of naive versus antigen-experienced cells. Compared with aged donors, long-lived donors showed fewer expanded clones, suggesting selection. A roughly linear age-dependent decrease characterized TCR beta diversity per million T cells. Estimated diversity across one million T cells was deemed an underestimate.

Comment on this clonotype: Its antigen is unidentified.

A J-beta primer mix and a sample-barcoded 5' primer were used in a second PCR of about 6 to 12 cycles. TCRdb re-analysed the 5' RACE reads in MiXCR, keeping a single row per CDR3 protein. The profile covers around 2 million distinct CDR3 sequences, with roughly two fifths appearing a single time and more than 20% taken by the ten largest. J lost 3 bases, V lost 3 bases, and 6 bases had no gene match. This CDR3 is built from 16 residues. Germline V CDR1 and CDR2: KGHSH, LQKENI. The TCR comes from a human donor in good health. What was sequenced was blood. The rearrangement uses TRBV18 and TRBJ1-4, with TRBD1 matching 8 bases. The CDR3 spells CASSPGPGGSNEKLFF. The CDR3 coding sequence is TGTGCCAGCTCACCCGGCCCAGGGGGCTCTAATGAAAAACTGTTTTTT.